The rows below give T cell receptor beta chains drawn from one sample of a study of blood T cell repertoires in COVID-19. Clones were read by immunoSEQ multiplex PCR, and TCRdb kept only the in-frame ones, dropping some. The sample carries fewer than 150,000 clones, about 84% recorded once. Material for sequencing was peripheral blood. Every receptor here comes from a woman older than 75 in a cohort sampled during active or convalescent COVID-19. Each CDR3 is given with its conserved first and last residue. The D gene is left open where the match is weak. Expanded clones get a size class; other rows say once, few or many, or leave the size out.

>TRBV28|NA|TRBJ1-5|NA|12
CASSFVEEPQHF
TGTGCCAGCAGTTTTGTGGAGGAACCCCAGCATTTT
>TRBV29-1|NA|TRBJ2-4|TRBD1|13
CSVVGQGKNIQYF
TGCAGCGTTGTAGGACAGGGGAAAAACATTCAGTACTTC
>TRBV7-9|few|TRBJ2-3|TRBD2|17
CASSPRRLAGTTDTQYF
TGTGCCAGCAGCCCCCGCCGGTTAGCGGGAACCACAGATACGCAGTATTTT
>TRBV28|once|TRBJ1-3|NA|13
CASSLGQRGTIYF
TGTGCCAGCAGTTTGGGGCAGCGGGGCACCATATATTTT
>TRBV3-1/TRBV3-2|NA|TRBJ1-2|NA|14
CASSQQGANYGYTF
TGTGCCAGCAGCCAACAGGGTGCTAACTATGGCTACACCTTC
>TRBV3-1/TRBV3-2|NA|TRBJ2-3|NA|16
CASSFWADGRTDTQYF
TGTGCCAGCAGCTTCTGGGCTGACGGTCGCACAGATACGCAGTATTTT
>TRBV28|NA|TRBJ1-1|NA|14
CASSFRGKGTEAFF
TGTGCCAGCAGTTTTCGGGGGAAGGGCACTGAAGCTTTCTTT
>TRBV27|NA|TRBJ2-1|TRBD1|17
CASSTRTGDTTYNEQFF
TGTGCCAGCAGTACACGGACAGGCGATACCACCTACAATGAGCAGTTCTTC
>TRBV2|NA|TRBJ1-2|NA|13
CASRETANYGYTF
TGTGCCAGCAGAGAGACAGCCAACTATGGCTACACCTTC
>TRBV9|NA|TRBJ1-2|TRBD1|16
CASSVGGTGGAYGYTF
TGTGCCAGCAGCGTAGGAGGGACAGGGGGAGCCTATGGCTACACCTTC
>TRBV6-6|NA|TRBJ2-6|NA|17
CASSRQALSSGANVLTF
TGTGCCAGCAGTCGACAGGCTCTTAGCTCTGGGGCCAACGTCCTGACTTTC
>TRBV7-6|NA|TRBJ1-1|NA|15
CASSLAAVANTEAFF
TGTGCCAGCAGCTTAGCAGCGGTTGCGAACACTGAAGCTTTCTTT
>TRBV7-9|NA|TRBJ1-2|NA|13
CASATGGFYGYTF
TGTGCCAGCGCTACGGGGGGGTTCTATGGCTACACCTTC
>TRBV28|NA|TRBJ2-5|TRBD2|15
CASSFLAGGGETQYF
TGTGCCAGCAGTTTTTTGGCGGGGGGCGGGGAGACCCAGTACTTC
>TRBV10-3|NA|TRBJ2-4|NA|17
CAISESETVQTKNIQYF
TGTGCCATCAGCGAATCCGAGACAGTCCAAACCAAAAACATTCAGTACTTC
>TRBV29-1|NA|TRBJ2-2|TRBD1|14
CSGQGAANTGELFF
TGCAGCGGGCAGGGGGCGGCGAACACCGGGGAGCTGTTTTTT
>TRBV5-1|NA|TRBJ1-2|NA|12
CASSGDRYGYTF
TGCGCCAGCAGCGGAGACCGATATGGCTACACCTTC
>TRBV6-5|NA|TRBJ2-1|TRBD2|15
CASRNKRGMYNEQFF
TGTGCCAGCAGAAACAAGCGGGGCATGTACAATGAGCAGTTCTTC
>TRBV2|NA|TRBJ1-3|NA|15
CASSEEPGGGNTIYF
TGTGCCAGCAGTGAAGAACCCGGGGGGGGAAACACCATATATTTT
>TRBV2|NA|TRBJ1-6|NA|14
CASSEHRVNSPLHF
TGTGCCAGCAGTGAGCACAGGGTTAATTCACCCCTCCACTTT
>TRBV19|NA|TRBJ2-2|TRBD1|16
CASSPRDRLVPGELFF
TGTGCCAGTAGTCCGCGGGACAGGTTGGTTCCCGGGGAGCTGTTTTTT
>TRBV5-6|NA|TRBJ1-1|NA|15
CASSFPRAGNTEAFF
TGTGCCAGCAGCTTTCCGAGGGCCGGTAACACTGAAGCTTTCTTT
>TRBV19|NA|TRBJ1-5|NA|13
CASSPQGNQPQHF
TGTGCCAGTAGTCCCCAGGGGAATCAGCCCCAGCATTTT
>TRBV5-1|NA|TRBJ2-3|NA|15
CASGHGGPRTDTQYF
TGCGCCAGCGGGCACGGGGGGCCGCGAACAGATACGCAGTATTTT
>TRBV5-4|NA|TRBJ1-1|NA|14
CASSPFTGNTEAFF
TGTGCCAGCAGCCCCTTCACAGGAAACACTGAAGCTTTCTTT
>TRBV5-4|NA|TRBJ2-3|NA|15
CASSFGGEVADTQYF
TGTGCCAGCAGCTTCGGCGGGGAGGTTGCAGATACGCAGTATTTT
>TRBV7-3|NA|TRBJ2-1|TRBD2|13
CASSERGDNEQFF
TGTGCCAGCAGCGAACGGGGGGATAATGAGCAGTTCTTC
>TRBV7-8|NA|TRBJ1-5|NA|14
CASSEQQGNQPQHF
TGTGCCAGCAGCGAGCAGCAGGGCAATCAGCCCCAGCATTTT
>TRBV4-1|NA|TRBJ2-1|TRBD2|15
CASSQQRGAKNEQFF
TGCGCCAGCAGCCAACAGCGGGGGGCCAAGAATGAGCAGTTCTTC
>TRBV4-2|NA|TRBJ2-2|TRBD2|16
CASSPELASTTGELFF
TGTGCCAGCAGCCCCGAACTAGCGAGCACTACCGGGGAGCTGTTTTTT
>TRBV19|many|TRBJ1-4|NA|17
CASSSDGLGYGNEKLFF
TGTGCCAGTAGCTCTGACGGACTGGGGTACGGTAATGAAAAACTGTTTTTT
>TRBV7-9|NA|TRBJ1-1|NA|14
CASSLQGTNTEAFF
TGTGCCAGCAGCTTACAGGGGACGAACACTGAAGCTTTCTTT
>TRBV3-1/TRBV3-2|NA|TRBJ1-6|TRBD1|14
CASSRQGADSPLHF
TGTGCCAGCAGTCGACAGGGGGCCGATTCACCCCTCCACTTT
>TRBV6-4|many|TRBJ1-2|TRBD1|19
CASRGLSGQGIPPSYGYTF
TGTGCCAGCAGAGGACTCAGTGGACAGGGGATCCCTCCAAGCTATGGCTACACCTTC
>TRBV5-1|NA|TRBJ2-1|TRBD2|17
CASSPGTSGGWGNEQFF
TGCGCCAGCAGCCCCGGGACTAGCGGGGGTTGGGGCAATGAGCAGTTCTTC